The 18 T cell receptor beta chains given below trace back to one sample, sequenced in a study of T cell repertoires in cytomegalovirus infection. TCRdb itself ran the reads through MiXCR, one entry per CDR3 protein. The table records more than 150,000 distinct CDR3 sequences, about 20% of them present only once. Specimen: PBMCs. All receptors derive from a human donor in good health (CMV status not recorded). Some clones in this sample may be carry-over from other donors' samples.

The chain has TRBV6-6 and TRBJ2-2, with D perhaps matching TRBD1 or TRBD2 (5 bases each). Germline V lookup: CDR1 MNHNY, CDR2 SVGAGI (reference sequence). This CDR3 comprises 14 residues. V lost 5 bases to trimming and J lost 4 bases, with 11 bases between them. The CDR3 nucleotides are TGTGCCAGCAGTGGGGTAGGGACCACCGGGGAGCTGTTTTTT. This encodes CASSGVGTTGELFF.

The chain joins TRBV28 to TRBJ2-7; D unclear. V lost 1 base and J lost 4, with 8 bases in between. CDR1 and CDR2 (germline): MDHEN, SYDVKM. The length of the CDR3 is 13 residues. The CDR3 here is CASSLFVEYEQYF. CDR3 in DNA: TGTGCCAGCAGTTTATTCGTAGAATACGAGCAGTACTTC. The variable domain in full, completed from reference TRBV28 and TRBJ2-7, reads DVKVTQSSRYLVKRTGEKVFLECVQDMDHENMFWYRQDPGLGLRLIYFSYDVKMKEKGDIPEGYSVSREKKERFSLILESASTNQTSMYLCASSLFVEYEQYFGPGTRLTVT.

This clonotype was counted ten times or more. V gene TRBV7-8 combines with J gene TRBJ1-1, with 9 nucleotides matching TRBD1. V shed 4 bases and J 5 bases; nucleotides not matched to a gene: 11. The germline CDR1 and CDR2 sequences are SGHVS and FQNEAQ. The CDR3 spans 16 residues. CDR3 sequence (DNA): TGTGCCAGCAGCTCGACGCCGGGACAGGGTTGGACTGAAGCTTTCTTT. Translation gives CASSSTPGQGWTEAFF.

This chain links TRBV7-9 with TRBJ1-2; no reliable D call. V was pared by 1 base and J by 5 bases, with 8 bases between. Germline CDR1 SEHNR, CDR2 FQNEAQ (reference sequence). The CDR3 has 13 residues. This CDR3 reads CASSLELLYGYTF. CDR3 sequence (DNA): TGTGCCAGCAGCTTAGAACTTTTGTATGGCTACACCTTC. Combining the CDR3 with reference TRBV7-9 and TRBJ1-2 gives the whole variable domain DTGVSQNPRHKITKRGQNVTFRCDPISEHNRLYWYRQTLGQGPEFLTYFQNEAQLEKSRLLSDRFSAERPKGSFSTLEIQRTEQGDSAMYLCASSLELLYGYTFGSGTRLTVV.

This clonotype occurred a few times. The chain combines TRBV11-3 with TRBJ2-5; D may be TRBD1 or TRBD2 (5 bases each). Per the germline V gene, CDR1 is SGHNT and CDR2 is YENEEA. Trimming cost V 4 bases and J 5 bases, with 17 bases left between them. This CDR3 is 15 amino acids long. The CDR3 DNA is TGTGCCAGCAGCTCGCGTGAGGGGACGAGGGAGACCCAGTACTTC. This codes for CASSSREGTRETQYF.

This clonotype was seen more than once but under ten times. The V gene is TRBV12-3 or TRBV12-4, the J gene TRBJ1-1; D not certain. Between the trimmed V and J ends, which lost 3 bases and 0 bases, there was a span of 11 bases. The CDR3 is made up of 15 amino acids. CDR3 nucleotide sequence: TGTGCCAGCAGTTTTTGGGGTGTCCTGAACACTGAAGCTTTCTTT. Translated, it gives CASSFWGVLNTEAFF.

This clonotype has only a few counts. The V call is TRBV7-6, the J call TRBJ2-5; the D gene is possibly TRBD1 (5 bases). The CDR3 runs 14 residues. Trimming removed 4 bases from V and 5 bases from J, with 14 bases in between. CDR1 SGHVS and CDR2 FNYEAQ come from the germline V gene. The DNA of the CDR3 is TGTGCCAGCAGCTCATTAGGGGTCGGGGAGACCCAGTACTTC. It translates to CASSSLGVGETQYF.

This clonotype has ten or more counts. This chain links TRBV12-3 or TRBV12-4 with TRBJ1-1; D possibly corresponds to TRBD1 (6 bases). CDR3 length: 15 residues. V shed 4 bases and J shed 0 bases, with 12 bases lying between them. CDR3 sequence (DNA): TGTGCCAGCAGTTCGGGGGGGCTCTTGAACACTGAAGCTTTCTTT. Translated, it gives CASSSGGLLNTEAFF.

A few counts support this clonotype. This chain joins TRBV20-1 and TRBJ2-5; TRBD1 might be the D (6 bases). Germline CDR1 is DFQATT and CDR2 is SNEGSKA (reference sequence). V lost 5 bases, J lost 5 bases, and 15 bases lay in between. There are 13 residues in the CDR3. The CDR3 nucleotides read TGCAGTGCTGGGCCAGGGGCCGGGGAGACCCAGTACTTC. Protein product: CSAGPGAGETQYF.

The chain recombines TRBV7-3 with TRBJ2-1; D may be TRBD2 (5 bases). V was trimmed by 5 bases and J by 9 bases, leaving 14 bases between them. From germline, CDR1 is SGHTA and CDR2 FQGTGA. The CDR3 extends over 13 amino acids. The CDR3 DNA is TGTGCCAGCAGCGATACTAGTGCCCGTGAGCAGTTCTTC. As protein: CASSDTSAREQFF. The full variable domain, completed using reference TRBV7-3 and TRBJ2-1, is GAGVSQTPSNKVTEKGKYVELRCDPISGHTALYWYRQSLGQGPEFLIYFQGTGAADDSGLPNDRFFAVRPEGSVSTLKIQRTERGDSAVYLCASSDTSAREQFFGPGTRLTVL.

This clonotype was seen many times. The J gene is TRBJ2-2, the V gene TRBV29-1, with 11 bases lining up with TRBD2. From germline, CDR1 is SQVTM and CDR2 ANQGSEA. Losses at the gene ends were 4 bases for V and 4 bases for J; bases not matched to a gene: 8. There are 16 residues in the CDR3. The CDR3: CSVVGSSGRTTGELFF. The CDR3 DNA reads TGCAGCGTTGTAGGCTCTAGCGGGAGGACCACCGGGGAGCTGTTTTTT.

CDR3 DNA: TGCGCCAGCAGCTTATTTAGCGGGGGCGCGAACACCGGGGAGCTGTTTTTT. Translation: CASSLFSGGANTGELFF. The chain couples TRBV5-1 to TRBJ2-2; the match to TRBD2 covers 9 bases. This CDR3 spans 17 amino acids. The germline CDR1 and CDR2 sequences are SGHRS and YFSETQ. After removal of 2 bases from V and 0 bases from J, the junction contained 5 bases not matched to a gene.

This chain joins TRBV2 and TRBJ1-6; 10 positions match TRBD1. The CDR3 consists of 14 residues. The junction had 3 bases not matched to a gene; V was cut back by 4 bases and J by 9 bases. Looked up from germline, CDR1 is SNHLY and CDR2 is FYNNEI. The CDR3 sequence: CASSAGTGVSPLHF. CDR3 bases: TGTGCCAGCAGTGCCGGGACAGGGGTTTCACCCCTCCACTTT.

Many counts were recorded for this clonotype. In DNA, the CDR3 is TGTGCCAGCAGCACAGGCCCACCTAACTATGGCTACACCTTC. Translating gives CASSTGPPNYGYTF. V and J are TRBV7-8 and TRBJ1-2; D perhaps matches TRBD1 (5 bases). This CDR3 is 14 amino acids long. Per the germline V gene, CDR1 is SGHVS and CDR2 is FQNEAQ. The V gene lost 5 bases and the J gene lost 0 bases, with 10 bases spanning the gap.

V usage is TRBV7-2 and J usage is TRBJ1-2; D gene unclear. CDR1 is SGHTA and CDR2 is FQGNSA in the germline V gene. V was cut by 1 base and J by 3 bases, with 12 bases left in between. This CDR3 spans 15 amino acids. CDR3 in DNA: TGTGCCAGCAGCTTAGGTCTGGGAAGGGACTATGGCTACACCTTC. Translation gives CASSLGLGRDYGYTF.

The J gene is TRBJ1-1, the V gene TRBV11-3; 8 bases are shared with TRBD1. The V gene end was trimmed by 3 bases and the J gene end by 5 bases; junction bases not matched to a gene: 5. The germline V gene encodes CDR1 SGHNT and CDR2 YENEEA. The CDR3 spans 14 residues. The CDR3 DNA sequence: TGTGCCAGCAGCTTTGGACAGGGAAGTACTGAAGCTTTCTTT. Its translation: CASSFGQGSTEAFF.

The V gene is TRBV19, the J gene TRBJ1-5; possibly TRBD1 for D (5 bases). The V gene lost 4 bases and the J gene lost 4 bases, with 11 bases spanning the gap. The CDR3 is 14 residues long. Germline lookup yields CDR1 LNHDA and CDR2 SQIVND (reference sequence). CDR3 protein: CASSNRGLNQPQHF. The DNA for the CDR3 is TGTGCCAGTAGTAATCGGGGACTTAATCAGCCCCAGCATTTT.

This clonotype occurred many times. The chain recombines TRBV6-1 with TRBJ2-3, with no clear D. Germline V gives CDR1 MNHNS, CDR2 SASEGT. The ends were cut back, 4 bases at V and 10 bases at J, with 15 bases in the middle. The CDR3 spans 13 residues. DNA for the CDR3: TGTGCCAGCAGTGTCGATCAGGCTAGGTCGCAGTATTTT. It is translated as CASSVDQARSQYF.